Here is one T cell receptor beta chain with its context. In the original workflow: Amplifying reference gene primers gave estimates of nucleated cell counts. Data came from immunoSEQ multiplex PCR; TCRdb stores just in-frame clones and leaves some out. V, J and clone size are taken as reported in that table, and D and trimming were inferred from the DNA itself. This table has under 250,000 clones, around 84% appearing once. Germline trimming cut 3 bases from V and 5 bases from J; bases unmatched to any gene: 12. The CDR3 consists of 16 residues. CDR1 is MGHDK and CDR2 is SYGVNS in the germline V gene. The data were obtained in a study of blood T cell repertoires in COVID-19. Study details: The samples span acute and convalescent COVID-19 from the United States, Italy and Spain. T cells, B-cell-depleted T cells, or PBMCs provided the cDNA or gDNA that served as material.

V is TRBV25-1 and J is TRBJ2-5; 7 nucleotides match TRBD2. The TCR was taken from a woman aged 18-29 years with acute or convalescent COVID-19. The material sequenced was peripheral blood. CDR3 loop: CASSERELGLGETQYF. CDR3 sequence (DNA): TGTGCCAGCAGTGAGCGGGAGCTGGGATTAGGGGAGACCCAGTACTTC.